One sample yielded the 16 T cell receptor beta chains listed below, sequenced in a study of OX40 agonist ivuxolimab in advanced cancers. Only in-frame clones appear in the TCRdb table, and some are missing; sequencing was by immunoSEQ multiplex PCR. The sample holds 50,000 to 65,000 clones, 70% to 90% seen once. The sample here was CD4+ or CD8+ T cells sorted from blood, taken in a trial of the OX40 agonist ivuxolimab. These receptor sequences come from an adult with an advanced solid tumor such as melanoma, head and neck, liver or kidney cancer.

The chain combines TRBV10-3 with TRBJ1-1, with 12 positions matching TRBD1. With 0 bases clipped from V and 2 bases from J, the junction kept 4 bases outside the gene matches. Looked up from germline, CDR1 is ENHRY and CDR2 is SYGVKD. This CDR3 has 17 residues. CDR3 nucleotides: TGTGCCATCAGTGAGTCGGGACAGGGGGCGCGTAACACTGAAGCTTTCTTT. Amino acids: CAISESGQGARNTEAFF.

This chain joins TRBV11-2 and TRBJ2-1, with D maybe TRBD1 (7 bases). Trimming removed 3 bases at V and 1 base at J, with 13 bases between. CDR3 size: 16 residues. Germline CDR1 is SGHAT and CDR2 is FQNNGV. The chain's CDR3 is CASSLEGQRSYNEQFF. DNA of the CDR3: TGTGCCAGCAGCTTGGAGGGACAGCGTTCCTACAATGAGCAGTTCTTC.

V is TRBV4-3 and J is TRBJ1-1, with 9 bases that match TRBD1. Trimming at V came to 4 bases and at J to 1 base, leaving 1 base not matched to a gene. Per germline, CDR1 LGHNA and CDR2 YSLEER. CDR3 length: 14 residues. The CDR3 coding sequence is TGCGCCAGCAGCCCGGGACAGGGGAACACTGAAGCTTTCTTT. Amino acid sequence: CASSPGQGNTEAFF.

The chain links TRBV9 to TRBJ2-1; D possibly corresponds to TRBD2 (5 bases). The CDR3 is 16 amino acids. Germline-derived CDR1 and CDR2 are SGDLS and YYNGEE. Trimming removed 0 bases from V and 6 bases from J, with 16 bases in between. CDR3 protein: CASSVEGGYTGNEQFF. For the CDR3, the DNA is TGTGCCAGCAGCGTAGAGGGCGGGTATACTGGCAATGAGCAGTTCTTC.

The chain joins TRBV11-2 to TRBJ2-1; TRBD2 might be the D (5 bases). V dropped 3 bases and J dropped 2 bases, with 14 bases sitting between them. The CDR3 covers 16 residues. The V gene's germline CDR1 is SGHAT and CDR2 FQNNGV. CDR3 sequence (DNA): TGTGCCAGCAGCTTTGTCGGGGATCTGACCTACAATGAGCAGTTCTTC. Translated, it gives CASSFVGDLTYNEQFF.

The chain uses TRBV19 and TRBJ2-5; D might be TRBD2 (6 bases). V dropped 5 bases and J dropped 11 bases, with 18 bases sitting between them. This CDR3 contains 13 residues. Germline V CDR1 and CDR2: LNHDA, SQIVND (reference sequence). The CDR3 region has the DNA TGTGCCAGTAGTTGGGCTGGGACGGGGGAGCAGTACTTC. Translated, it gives CASSWAGTGEQYF.

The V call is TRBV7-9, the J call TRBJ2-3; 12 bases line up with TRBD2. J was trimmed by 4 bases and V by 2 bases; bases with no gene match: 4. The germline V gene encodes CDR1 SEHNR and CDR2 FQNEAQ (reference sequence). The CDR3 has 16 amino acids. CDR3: CASSLPSGRVPDTQYF. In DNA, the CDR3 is TGTGCCAGCAGCTTACCTAGCGGGAGGGTCCCAGATACGCAGTATTTT.

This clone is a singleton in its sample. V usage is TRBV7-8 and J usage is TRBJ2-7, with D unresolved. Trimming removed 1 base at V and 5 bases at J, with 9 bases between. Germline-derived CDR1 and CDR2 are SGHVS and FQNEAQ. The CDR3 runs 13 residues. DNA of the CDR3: TGTGCCAGCAGCTTAGTTACGGGCAACGAGCAGTACTTC. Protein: CASSLVTGNEQYF.

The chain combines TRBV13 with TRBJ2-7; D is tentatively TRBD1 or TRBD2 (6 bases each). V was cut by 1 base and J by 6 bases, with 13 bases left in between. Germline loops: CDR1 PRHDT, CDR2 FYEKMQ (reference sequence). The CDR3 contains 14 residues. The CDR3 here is CASSLATGGVEQYF. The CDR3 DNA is TGTGCCAGCAGCTTAGCGACAGGAGGGGTCGAGCAGTACTTC.

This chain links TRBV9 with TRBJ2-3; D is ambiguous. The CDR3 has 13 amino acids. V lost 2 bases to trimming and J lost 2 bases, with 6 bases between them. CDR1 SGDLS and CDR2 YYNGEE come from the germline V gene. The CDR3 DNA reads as TGTGCCAGCAGCGTTGACCCCACAGATACGCAGTATTTT. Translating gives CASSVDPTDTQYF.

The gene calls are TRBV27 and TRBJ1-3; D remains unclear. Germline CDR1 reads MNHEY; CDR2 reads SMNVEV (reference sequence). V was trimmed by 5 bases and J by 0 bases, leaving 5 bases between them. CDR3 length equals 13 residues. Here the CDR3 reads CASSPHSGNTIYF. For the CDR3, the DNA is TGTGCCAGCAGTCCACACTCTGGAAACACCATATATTTT.

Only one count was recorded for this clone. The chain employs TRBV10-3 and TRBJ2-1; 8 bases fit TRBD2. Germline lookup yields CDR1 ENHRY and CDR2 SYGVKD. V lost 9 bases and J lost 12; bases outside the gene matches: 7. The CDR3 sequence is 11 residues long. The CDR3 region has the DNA TGTGCCATTAAGAGCGGGAGTCGGCAGTTCTTC. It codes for CAIKSGSRQFF.

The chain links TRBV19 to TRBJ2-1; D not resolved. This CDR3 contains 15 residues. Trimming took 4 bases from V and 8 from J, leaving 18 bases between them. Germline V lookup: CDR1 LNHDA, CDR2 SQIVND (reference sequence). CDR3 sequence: CASSSVEGLRYEQFF. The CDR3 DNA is TGTGCCAGTAGTAGTGTGGAAGGGCTGCGATATGAGCAGTTCTTC.

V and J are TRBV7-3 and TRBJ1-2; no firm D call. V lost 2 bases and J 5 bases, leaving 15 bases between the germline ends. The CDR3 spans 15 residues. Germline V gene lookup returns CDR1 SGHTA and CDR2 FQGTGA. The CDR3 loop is CASSLVPGAGYGYTF. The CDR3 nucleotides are TGTGCCAGCAGCTTAGTTCCGGGCGCGGGGTATGGCTACACCTTC.

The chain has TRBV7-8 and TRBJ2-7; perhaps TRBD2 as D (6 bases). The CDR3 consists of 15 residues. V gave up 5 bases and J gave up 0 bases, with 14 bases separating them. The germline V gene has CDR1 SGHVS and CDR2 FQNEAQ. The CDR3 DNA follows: TGTGCCAGCAGCACCGAAGCGGGTACCTCCTACGAGCAGTACTTC. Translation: CASSTEAGTSYEQYF.

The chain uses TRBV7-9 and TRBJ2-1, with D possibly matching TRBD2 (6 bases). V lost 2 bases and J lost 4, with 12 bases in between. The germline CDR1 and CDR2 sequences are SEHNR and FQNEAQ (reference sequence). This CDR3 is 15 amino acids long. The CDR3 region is CASSLQGGLYNEQFF. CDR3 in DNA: TGTGCCAGCAGCTTACAGGGAGGCCTTTACAATGAGCAGTTCTTC.